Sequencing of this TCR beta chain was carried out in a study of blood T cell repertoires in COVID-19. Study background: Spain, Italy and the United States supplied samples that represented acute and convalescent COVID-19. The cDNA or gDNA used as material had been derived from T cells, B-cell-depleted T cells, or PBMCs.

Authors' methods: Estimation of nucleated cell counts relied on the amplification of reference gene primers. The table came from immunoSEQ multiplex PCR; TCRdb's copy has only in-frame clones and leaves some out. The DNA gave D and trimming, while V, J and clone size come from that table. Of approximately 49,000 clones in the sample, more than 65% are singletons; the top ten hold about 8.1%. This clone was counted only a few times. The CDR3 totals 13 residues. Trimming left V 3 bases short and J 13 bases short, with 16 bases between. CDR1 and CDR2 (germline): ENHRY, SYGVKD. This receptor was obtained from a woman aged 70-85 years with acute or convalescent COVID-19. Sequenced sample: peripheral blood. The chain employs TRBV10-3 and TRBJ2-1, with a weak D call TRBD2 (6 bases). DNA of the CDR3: TGTGCCATCAGTGAAACACCGGGAGAATTCCAGTTCTTC. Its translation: CAISETPGEFQFF.